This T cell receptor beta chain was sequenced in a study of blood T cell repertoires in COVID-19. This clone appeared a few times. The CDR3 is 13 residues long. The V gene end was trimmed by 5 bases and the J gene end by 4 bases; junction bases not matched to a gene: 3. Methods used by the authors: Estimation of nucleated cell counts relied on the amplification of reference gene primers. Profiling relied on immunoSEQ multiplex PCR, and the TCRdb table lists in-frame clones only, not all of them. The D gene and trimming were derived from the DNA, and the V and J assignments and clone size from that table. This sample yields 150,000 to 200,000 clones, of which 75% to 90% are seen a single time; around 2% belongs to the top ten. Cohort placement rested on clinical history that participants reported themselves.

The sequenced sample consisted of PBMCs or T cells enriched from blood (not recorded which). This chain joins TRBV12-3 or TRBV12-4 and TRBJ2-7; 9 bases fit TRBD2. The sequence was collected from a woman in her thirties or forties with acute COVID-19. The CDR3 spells CASSISGRYEQYF. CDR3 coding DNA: TGTGCCAGCAGTATTAGCGGGAGATACGAGCAGTACTTC.